This paragraph covers one T cell receptor beta chain sequence. Assay: immunoSEQ multiplex PCR; the TCRdb copy retains only in-frame clones and omits some. The data show under 150,000 clones, 60% to 85% seen once. These data come from a study of blood T cell repertoires in COVID-19. The trim removed 1 base at V and 6 bases at J, leaving 8 bases unmatched. Germline V gene lookup returns CDR1 GTSNPN and CDR2 SVGIG (reference sequence). This CDR3 is built from 14 residues. This TCR came from a man at least 80 years old with acute or convalescent COVID-19. Sample: peripheral blood. The chain recombines TRBV30 with TRBJ2-7, with 8 bases that match TRBD1. This chain's CDR3 is CAWSAKTDRAEQYF. The CDR3 DNA is TGTGCCTGGAGTGCTAAGACGGACAGGGCCGAGCAGTACTTC.